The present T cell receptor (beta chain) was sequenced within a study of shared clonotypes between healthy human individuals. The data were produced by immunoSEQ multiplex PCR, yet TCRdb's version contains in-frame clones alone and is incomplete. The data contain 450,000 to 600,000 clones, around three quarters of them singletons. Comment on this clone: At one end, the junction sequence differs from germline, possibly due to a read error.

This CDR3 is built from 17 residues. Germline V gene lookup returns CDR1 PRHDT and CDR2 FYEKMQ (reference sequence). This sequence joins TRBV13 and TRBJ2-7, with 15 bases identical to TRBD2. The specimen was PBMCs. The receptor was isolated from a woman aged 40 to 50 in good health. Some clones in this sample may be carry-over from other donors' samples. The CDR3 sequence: CASSLRGLAGGPYGQYF. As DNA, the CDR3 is TGTGCCAGCAGCCTACGGGGACTAGCGGGAGGACCGTACGGGCAGTACTTC.